The 9 T cell receptor beta chains in this list originate from one sample, sequenced in a study of T cells in Graves' hyperthyroidism and ophthalmopathy (dated by TCRdb to the late 2010s). Library creation used multiplex PCR. Reads for this sample came from an Illumina HiSeq 2000. The TCR beta CDR3 regions were amplified from the RNA transcripts. A first-round RT-PCR of the TCR CDR3 used the HTBI primer set with the Qiagen OneStep RT-PCR kit. TCRdb ran its own pipeline on the public reads, namely fastp trimming at Q25 and MiXCR clone calling, and kept in-frame beta chains. CDR3 protein duplicates are merged, each entry listing the most common genes and DNA. Counted in this sample were around 420,000 distinct CDR3 sequences; roughly an eighth of them appeared once. Jointly, the top ten make up 5.3% of the sample. Material for sequencing was blood. The receptors stem from a woman younger than 35 with Graves' hyperthyroidism.

On this clonotype: One base away lies a much larger clone, so this may be a sequencing read error. The chain has TRBV15 and TRBJ2-4, with no clear D. Germline lookup yields CDR1 LNHNV and CDR2 YYDKDF (reference sequence). This CDR3 is built from 13 residues. Here the CDR3 DNA reads TGTGCCACCGGCAGAGATCCAGTAGGCATTCAGTACTTC. Its translation is CATGRDPVGIQYF.

Ten or more counts support this clonotype. The V call is TRBV9, the J call TRBJ2-5, with TRBD2 identical over 7 bases. V lost 0 bases to trimming and J lost 4 bases; unmatched junction nucleotides: 9. The CDR3 contains 16 residues. Germline CDR1 and CDR2: SGDLS and YYNGEE. For the CDR3, the DNA is TGTGCCAGCAGCGTAGGCCCCCGGCCGGGGGGAGAGACCCAGTACTTC. This gives the protein CASSVGPRPGGETQYF.

The chain combines TRBV20-1 with TRBJ2-7; 7 bases are a match to TRBD1. The CDR3 is 14 residues long. With 3 bases clipped from V and 3 bases from J, the junction kept 8 bases outside the gene matches. Per the germline V gene, CDR1 is DFQATT and CDR2 is SNEGSKA (reference sequence). CDR3 loop: CSASSATGSYEQYF. The CDR3 bases are TGCAGTGCTAGTTCTGCGACAGGGAGCTACGAGCAGTACTTC.

This CDR3 is CASSQFRTSGRKGTYEQYF. As DNA, the CDR3 is TGCGCCAGCAGCCAATTCAGGACTAGCGGGAGGAAAGGGACCTACGAGCAGTACTTC. This chain uses TRBV4-1 with TRBJ2-7; 14 bases align to TRBD2. V lost 2 bases, J lost 2 bases, and 11 bases stayed unmatched. The length of the CDR3 is 19 residues. The germline CDR1 and CDR2 sequences are MGHRA and YSYEKL.

In this sample, this clonotype turned up many times. This chain links TRBV28 with TRBJ2-5, with 9 bases identical to TRBD1. This CDR3 comprises 13 residues. V trimming: 6 bases; J trimming: 11 bases; junction bases outside the gene matches: 10. Germline V lookup: CDR1 MDHEN, CDR2 SYDVKM. CDR3 protein: CASSIGTGRGQYF. The CDR3 DNA reads TGTGCCAGCAGCATCGGGACAGGGAGGGGACAGTACTTC.

This clonotype was counted only a few times. With a much larger clone just one base away, this may be a read error. The chain employs TRBV20-1 and TRBJ2-1; 8 bases are shared with TRBD2. This CDR3 comprises 13 residues. Per germline, CDR1 DFQATT and CDR2 SNEGSKA (reference sequence). CDR3 residues: CSAGSGSYNEQFF. The CDR3 DNA reads TGCAGCGCCGGGAGCGGGAGCTACAATGAGCAGTTCTTC.

Many counts were recorded for this clonotype. V usage is TRBV6-1 and J usage is TRBJ2-2; the D gene is possibly TRBD1 (5 bases). Germline assignment: CDR1 MNHNS and CDR2 SASEGT. V lost 5 bases to trimming and J lost 2 bases, with 12 bases between them. CDR3 size: 15 residues. The CDR3 DNA is TGTGCCAGCAGTAGCCTCGGACAAAACACCGGGGAGCTGTTTTTT. It is translated as CASSSLGQNTGELFF.

The rearrangement links TRBV12-3 or TRBV12-4 to TRBJ2-3; 11 nucleotides line up with TRBD2. This CDR3 is 16 amino acids long. The J segment lost 2 bases and the V segment lost 5 bases, leaving 6 bases of the junction unmatched. The CDR3 DNA reads as TGTGCCAGCAGTAGCCAGACTAGCGGGGACACAGATACGCAGTATTTT. This codes for CASSSQTSGDTDTQYF.

This clonotype was recorded many times. The V and J genes are TRBV12-3 or TRBV12-4 and TRBJ1-3; the D gene is possibly TRBD1 (6 bases). Trimming took 4 bases from V and 0 from J, leaving 10 bases between them. The length of the CDR3 is 15 residues. The DNA for the CDR3 is TGTGCCAGCAGTTCGACAGGTCACTCTGGAAACACCATATATTTT. This sequence encodes CASSSTGHSGNTIYF.